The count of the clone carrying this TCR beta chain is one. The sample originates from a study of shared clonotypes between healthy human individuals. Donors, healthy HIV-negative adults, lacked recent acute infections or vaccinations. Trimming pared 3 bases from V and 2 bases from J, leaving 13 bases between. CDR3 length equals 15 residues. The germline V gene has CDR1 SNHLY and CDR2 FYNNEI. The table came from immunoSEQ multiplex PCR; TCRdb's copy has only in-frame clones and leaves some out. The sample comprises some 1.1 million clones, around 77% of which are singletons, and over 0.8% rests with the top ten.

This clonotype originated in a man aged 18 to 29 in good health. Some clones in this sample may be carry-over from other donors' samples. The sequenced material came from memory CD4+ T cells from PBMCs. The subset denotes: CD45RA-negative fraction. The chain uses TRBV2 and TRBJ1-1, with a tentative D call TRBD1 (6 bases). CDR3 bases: TGTGCCAGCAGTGAGCTGGCAGGGGTTAACACTGAAGCTTTCTTT. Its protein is CASSELAGVNTEAFF. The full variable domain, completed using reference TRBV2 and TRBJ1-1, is EPEVTQTPSHQVTQMGQEVILRCVPISNHLYFYWYRQILGQKVEFLVSFYNNEISEKSEIFDDQFSVERPDGSNFTLKIRSTKLEDSAMYFCASSELAGVNTEAFFGQGTRLTVV.